This TCR beta chain was sequenced during a study of blood T cell repertoires in COVID-19. Overall study context: The United States, Italy and Spain provided the acute and convalescent COVID-19 samples. T cells, B-cell-depleted T cells, or PBMCs supplied cDNA or gDNA.

Original handling: By means of reference gene primer amplification, nucleated cell counts were estimated. Generated by immunoSEQ multiplex PCR, the TCRdb table keeps only in-frame clones and is missing some. V and J calls and clone size are those listed in that table; D and trimming were worked out from the DNA. This sample has around 230,000 clones, with roughly 80% found just once. The CDR3 covers 14 residues. The sequenced sample was peripheral blood. The TCR was taken from a woman at least 80 years old with acute or convalescent COVID-19. The rearrangement uses TRBV7-5 and TRBJ1-5; the table's D call, TRBD1, has no DNA check behind it. TRBV7-5 is classified as a pseudogene. CDR3 sequence reads: CVRSPRGFVQPQHF. CDR3 bases: TGTGTCAGAAGTCCCAGGGGCTTTGTTCAGCCCCAGCATTTT.